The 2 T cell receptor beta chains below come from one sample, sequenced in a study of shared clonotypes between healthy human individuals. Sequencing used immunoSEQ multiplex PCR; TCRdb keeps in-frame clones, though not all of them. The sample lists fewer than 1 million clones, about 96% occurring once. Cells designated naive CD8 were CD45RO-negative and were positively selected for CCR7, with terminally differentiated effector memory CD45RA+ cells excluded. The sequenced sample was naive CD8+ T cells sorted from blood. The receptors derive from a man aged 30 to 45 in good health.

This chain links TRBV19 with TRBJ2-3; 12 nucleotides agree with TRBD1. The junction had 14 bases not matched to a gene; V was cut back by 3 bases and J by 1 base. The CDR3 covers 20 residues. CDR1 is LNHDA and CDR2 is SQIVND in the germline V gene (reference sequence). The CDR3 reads CASSMLLGTGGLGGTDTQYF. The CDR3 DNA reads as TGTGCCAGTAGTATGCTCCTAGGGACAGGGGGCTTAGGGGGCACAGATACGCAGTATTTT.

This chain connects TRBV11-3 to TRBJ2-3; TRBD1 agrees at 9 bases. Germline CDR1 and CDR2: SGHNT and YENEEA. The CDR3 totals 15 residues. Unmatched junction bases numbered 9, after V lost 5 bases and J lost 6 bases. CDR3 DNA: TGTGCCAGCAGCCCCCCGGGACAGGGACCCGATACGCAGTATTTT. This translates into CASSPPGQGPDTQYF.